The 25 T cell receptor beta chains presented below share a single source sample, sequenced in a study of cytomegalovirus exposure and HLA in healthy donors (TCRdb year 2017). The library was produced with the immunoSEQ multiplex PCR assay. For the multiplex PCR, a mixture combining 60 forward primers for TCR Vbeta segments and 13 reverse primers for TCR Jbeta segments was used. Here the immuneACCESS table is served through TCRdb, limited to in-frame sequences with V and J called. Missing clones are a known gap in these copies; in checked studies unresolved V genes cover under half, and the rest lacks a known reason. The sample profile shows about 110,000 clones; over 55% of them were found once. The ten most abundant clones make up 2.8% of the sample. Sequenced input: PBMCs. The source of these receptors is a female donor in good health and CMV-seronegative.

This clone was found a few times. V gene TRBV5-4 combines with J gene TRBJ2-3, with D possibly matching TRBD1 (6 bases). The V gene's germline CDR1 is SGHNT and CDR2 YYREEE (reference sequence). The CDR3 is made up of 13 amino acids. The V and J ends lost 5 bases and 4 bases respectively, with 11 bases between them. CDR3 DNA: TGTGCCAGCAGGAAGAACAGGGCAGATACGCAGTATTTT. It translates to CASRKNRADTQYF.

The rearrangement joins TRBV10-3 to TRBJ2-1, with TRBD1 matching 9 bases. The CDR3 runs 14 residues. The junction had 8 bases not matched to a gene; V was cut back by 8 bases and J by 6 bases. CDR1 and CDR2 from the germline V gene are ENHRY and SYGVKD. The CDR3: CAIRRQGEVNEQFF. CDR3 nucleotide sequence: TGTGCCATCCGCCGACAGGGGGAGGTCAATGAGCAGTTCTTC.

The chain recombines TRBV27 with TRBJ1-6, with 7 nucleotides matching TRBD1. The CDR3 has 14 amino acids. Unmatched junction bases numbered 3, after V lost 3 bases and J lost 7 bases. Germline lookup yields CDR1 MNHEY and CDR2 SMNVEV (reference sequence). CDR3: CASSFRGQNSPLHF. The DNA for the CDR3 is TGTGCCAGCAGTTTCCGGGGACAGAATTCACCCCTCCACTTT.

The chain combines TRBV7-2 with TRBJ2-1; no definite D call. The V end was cut by 3 bases, the J end by 0 bases, with 12 bases between. This CDR3 has 16 residues. Germline CDR1 and CDR2: SGHTA and FQGNSA. CDR3 DNA: TGTGCCAGCAGCTTGAACGGCGGAAACTCCTACAATGAGCAGTTCTTC. Amino acids: CASSLNGGNSYNEQFF.

Judged by abundance, this clone is medium-sized (0.01 to 0.1%). The V and J genes are TRBV4-1 and TRBJ1-5; D is unclear. Trimming removed 1 base at V and 4 bases at J, with 11 bases between. The germline gives CDR1 MGHRA, CDR2 YSYEKL. The CDR3 length is 15 residues. The CDR3 sequence: CASSQVGEQNQPQHF. CDR3 bases: TGCGCCAGCAGCCAAGTCGGTGAGCAAAATCAGCCCCAGCATTTT.

The V gene is TRBV2, the J gene TRBJ2-1; TRBD2 agrees at 9 bases. Germline-derived CDR1 and CDR2 are SNHLY and FYNNEI. The CDR3 has 16 residues. Losses at the gene ends were 4 bases for V and 5 bases for J; bases not matched to a gene: 9. The CDR3 DNA sequence: TGTGCCAGCAGTGGTTGGTCCGCTAGCGGGAACAATGAGCAGTTCTTC. Translated, it gives CASSGWSASGNNEQFF.

This rearrangement joins TRBV28 to TRBJ2-7, with 9 bases fitting TRBD2. The trim removed 6 bases at V and 0 bases at J, leaving 9 bases unmatched. CDR1 and CDR2 from the germline V gene are MDHEN and SYDVKM. CDR3 length equals 16 residues. CDR3 protein: CASRTTSGLSSYEQYF. For the CDR3, the DNA is TGTGCCAGCAGGACGACTAGCGGCCTCAGCTCCTACGAGCAGTACTTC.

This clone is medium-sized in the sample. The genes are TRBV7-2 and TRBJ2-1; tentatively, D is TRBD2 (6 bases). CDR1 SGHTA and CDR2 FQGNSA come from the germline V gene. The V end lost 5 bases, the J end lost 6 bases, and 14 bases lay between the germline ends. CDR3 size: 14 residues. CDR3 residues: CASSQTSTVNEQFF. The CDR3 DNA follows: TGTGCCAGCAGCCAGACTAGTACGGTCAATGAGCAGTTCTTC.

This clone has more than one count but fewer than ten. The J gene is TRBJ2-1, the V gene TRBV7-9, with D unclear. V was shortened by 5 bases and J by 2 bases, with 13 bases between the two germline ends. Germline CDR1 SEHNR, CDR2 FQNEAQ (reference sequence). The CDR3 totals 15 residues. In DNA, the CDR3 is TGTGCCAGCAGCCTGACGGAGCAACCCTACAATGAGCAGTTCTTC. Its translation is CASSLTEQPYNEQFF.

This clone has just one count. The chain joins TRBV4-2 to TRBJ2-5; tentative D call: TRBD1 (5 bases). Germline loops: CDR1 LGHNA, CDR2 YNFKEQ. The V end was cut by 5 bases, the J end by 3 bases, with 13 bases between. The length of the CDR3 is 14 residues. The CDR3 coding sequence is TGTGCCAGCAGCTCCCGACAGACAGAAGAGACCCAGTACTTC. Its protein is CASSSRQTEETQYF.

The chain combines TRBV7-3 with TRBJ2-1, with 9 bases that match TRBD2. CDR3 length equals 15 residues. The V gene's germline CDR1 is SGHTA and CDR2 FQGTGA. Losses at the gene ends were 5 bases for V and 7 bases for J; bases not matched to a gene: 9. CDR3 nucleotide sequence: TGTGCCAGCAGCCTCCGCGGACTAGCGACTAATGAGCAGTTCTTC. As protein: CASSLRGLATNEQFF. Full variable domain (remainder filled in from reference TRBV7-3 and TRBJ2-1): GAGVSQTPSNKVTEKGKYVELRCDPISGHTALYWYRQSLGQGPEFLIYFQGTGAADDSGLPNDRFFAVRPEGSVSTLKIQRTERGDSAVYLCASSLRGLATNEQFFGPGTRLTVL.

J is TRBJ2-1 and V is TRBV7-2; the D gene is possibly TRBD2 (5 bases). The CDR3 sequence is 14 residues long. V was pared by 1 base and J by 7 bases, with 11 bases between. In germline, CDR1 is SGHTA, CDR2 FQGNSA. The CDR3 region has the DNA TGTGCCAGCAGCTTAGAATTGAGGGCGAATGAGCAGTTCTTC. It specifies CASSLELRANEQFF.

The V gene is TRBV27, the J gene TRBJ2-1, with 9 nucleotides matching TRBD2. This CDR3 is built from 17 residues. The germline V gene encodes CDR1 MNHEY and CDR2 SMNVEV (reference sequence). The ends lost 0 bases at V and 4 bases at J; junction bases unmatched: 7. CDR3 bases: TGTGCCAGCAGTTTATCCCGCGCTCTAGCGGGGTACAATGAGCAGTTCTTC. This sequence encodes CASSLSRALAGYNEQFF.

This clone came up a few times. V usage is TRBV30 and J usage is TRBJ2-5; D gene ambiguous. Matching the DNA end better, TRBJ2-7 makes the J call doubtful. The germline CDR1 and CDR2 sequences are GTSNPN and SVGIG (reference sequence). CDR3 length: 13 residues. CDR3 DNA sequence: TGTGCCTGGGTCCCGCCGGACTCCTACGAGCAGTACTTC. Residues: CAWVPPDSYEQYF.

This clone has a handful of counts. This chain uses TRBV28 with TRBJ1-2; 9 bases agree with TRBD1. CDR3 length equals 15 residues. Losses at the gene ends were 6 bases for V and 4 bases for J; bases not matched to a gene: 9. Germline CDR1 MDHEN, CDR2 SYDVKM. In DNA, the CDR3 is TGTGCCAGCAGAAGAACAGGGGGCGCCGGCTATGGCTACACCTTC. Translated, it gives CASRRTGGAGYGYTF.

This chain connects TRBV10-2 to TRBJ1-2, with 8 positions matching TRBD1. CDR3 length equals 16 residues. The V gene end was trimmed by 4 bases and the J gene end by 6 bases; junction bases not matched to a gene: 13. Germline CDR1 WSHSY, CDR2 SAAADI. The CDR3 nucleotides are TGCGCCAGCAGTGGAAGACCCCGGGACAGGATCCATGGCTACACCTTC. It translates to CASSGRPRDRIHGYTF.

The CDR3 protein is CSVVSRAGSTDTQYF. CDR3 DNA: TGCAGCGTTGTAAGCCGGGCGGGGAGCACAGATACGCAGTATTTT. V gene TRBV29-1 combines with J gene TRBJ2-3; possible D gene TRBD2, 6 bases. V was trimmed by 4 bases and J by 0 bases, leaving 14 bases between them. The CDR3 spans 15 residues. From germline, CDR1 is SQVTM and CDR2 ANQGSEA.

This rearrangement joins TRBV7-6 to TRBJ2-7; the match to TRBD2 covers 14 bases. Germline loops: CDR1 SGHVS, CDR2 FNYEAQ. V lost 4 bases to trimming and J lost 2 bases; unmatched junction nucleotides: 13. This CDR3 spans 19 amino acids. CDR3 in DNA: TGTGCCAGCAGCTCAAAGAGAAGCCGACTAGCGGGAGGGCCCTACGAGCAGTACTTC. Residues: CASSSKRSRLAGGPYEQYF.

The chain links TRBV5-1 to TRBJ2-3; tentatively, D is TRBD2 (5 bases). The germline V gene has CDR1 SGHRS and CDR2 YFSETQ. This CDR3 has 15 amino acids. V was pared by 1 base and J by 0 bases, with 9 bases between. CDR3 in amino acids: CASSLKGVSTDTQYF. CDR3 DNA: TGCGCCAGCAGCTTGAAGGGAGTTAGCACAGATACGCAGTATTTT.

The CDR3 reads CACTGQLYEQYF. The CDR3 bases are TGTGCCTGCACGGGACAGCTTTACGAGCAGTACTTC. V is TRBV30 and J is TRBJ2-7, with TRBD1 matching 7 bases. The CDR3 runs 12 residues. The V gene end was trimmed by 6 bases and the J gene end by 4 bases; junction bases not matched to a gene: 6. Germline lookup yields CDR1 GTSNPN and CDR2 SVGIG (reference sequence). Variable domain in full (rest from reference TRBV30 and TRBJ2-7): SQTIHQWPATLVQPVGSPLSLECTVEGTSNPNLYWYRQAAGRGLQLLFYSVGIGQISSEVPQNLSASRPQDRQFILSSKKLLLSDSGFYLCACTGQLYEQYFGPGTRLTVT.

The chain carries TRBV29-1 and TRBJ2-1, with no clear D. The V gene lost 3 bases and the J gene lost 2 bases, with 11 bases spanning the gap. Looked up from germline, CDR1 is SQVTM and CDR2 is ANQGSEA. The length of the CDR3 is 14 residues. The CDR3 nucleotides are TGCAGCGTTGATGGTACGTCGGCCTACAATGAGCAGTTCTTC. Translating it yields CSVDGTSAYNEQFF.

This clone was seen a single time. V usage is TRBV5-8 and J usage is TRBJ1-2, with 7 positions matching TRBD1. Germline-derived CDR1 and CDR2 are SGHTS and YDEGEE. Germline trimming cut 5 bases from V and 6 bases from J; bases unmatched to any gene: 7. This CDR3 spans 13 amino acids. The CDR3 is CASRQTGRNGYTF. DNA for the CDR3: TGTGCCAGCAGGCAGACAGGGAGGAATGGCTACACCTTC.

This clone is a singleton in its sample. Germline and junction disagree at one end, which may indicate a read error. The chain employs TRBV27 and TRBJ1-1; 9 nucleotides align to TRBD1. The CDR3 covers 15 residues. CDR1 is MNHEY and CDR2 is SMNVEV in the germline V gene (reference sequence). The CDR3 bases are TGTGCCAGCCGTACGACAGGGGGAATGAACACTAAAGCTTTCTTT. Its translation: CASRTTGGMNTKAFF.

J is TRBJ2-3 and V is TRBV29-1, with D possibly being TRBD2 (5 bases). Germline V gene data show CDR1 as SQVTM and CDR2 as ANQGSEA. V gave up 7 bases and J gave up 2 bases, with 16 bases separating them. The CDR3 is 14 amino acids. The CDR3 DNA follows: TGCAGCGCTCAGGAGGCGGCTGACACAGATACGCAGTATTTT. Amino acids: CSAQEAADTDTQYF.

The gene calls are TRBV18 and TRBJ1-1; D not resolved. V gave up 2 bases and J gave up 1 base, with 8 bases separating them. CDR3 length equals 14 residues. Germline CDR1 and CDR2: KGHSH and LQKENI. The CDR3 loop is CASSPRQANTEAFF. DNA for the CDR3: TGTGCCAGCTCACCAAGGCAGGCGAACACTGAAGCTTTCTTT. The full variable domain, its missing parts supplied by reference TRBV18 and TRBJ1-1, is NAGVMQNPRHLVRRRGQEARLRCSPMKGHSHVYWYRQLPEEGLKFMVYLQKENIIDESGMPKERFSAEFPKEGPSILRIQQVVRGDSAAYFCASSPRQANTEAFFGQGTRLTVV.